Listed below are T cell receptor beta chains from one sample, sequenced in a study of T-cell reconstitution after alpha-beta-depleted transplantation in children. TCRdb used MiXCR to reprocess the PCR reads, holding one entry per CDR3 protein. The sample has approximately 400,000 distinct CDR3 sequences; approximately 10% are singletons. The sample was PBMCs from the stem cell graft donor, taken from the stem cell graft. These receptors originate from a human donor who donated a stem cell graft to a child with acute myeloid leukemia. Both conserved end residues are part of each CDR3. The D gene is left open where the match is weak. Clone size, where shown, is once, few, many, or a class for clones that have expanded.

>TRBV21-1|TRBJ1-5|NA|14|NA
TGTGCCAGCAGCAAAGGACGAGGCAATCAGCCCCAGCATTTT
CASSKGRGNQPQHF
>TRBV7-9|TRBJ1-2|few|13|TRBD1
TGTGCCATCGCGGACAGGGATAACTATGGCTACACCTTC
CAIADRDNYGYTF
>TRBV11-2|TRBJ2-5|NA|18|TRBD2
TGTGCCAGCAGCGGTCGGACTAGCGGGAGGCCAACCCAAGAGACCCAGTACTTC
CASSGRTSGRPTQETQYF
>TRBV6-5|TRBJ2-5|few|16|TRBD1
TGTGCCAGCAGTTACTCGCACGGGACAGGGGGGGAGACCCAGTACTTC
CASSYSHGTGGETQYF
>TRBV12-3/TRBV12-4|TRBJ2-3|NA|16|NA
TGTGCCAGCAGTTTAGGGGGGCGGGGTTACACAGATACGCAGTATTTT
CASSLGGRGYTDTQYF
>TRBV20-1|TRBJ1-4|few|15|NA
TGCAGTGCTCCTACCATAACAGGGCTGGGAGAAAAACTGTTTTTT
CSAPTITGLGEKLFF
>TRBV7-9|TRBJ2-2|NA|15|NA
TGTGCCAGCAGCTTAATGGGACAGAACACCGGGGAGCTGTTTTTT
CASSLMGQNTGELFF
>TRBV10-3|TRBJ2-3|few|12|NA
TGTGCCATCAGTGAGACAGTCGATACGCAGTATTTT
CAISETVDTQYF
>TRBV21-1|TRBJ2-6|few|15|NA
TGTGCCAGCAGCTCGTGGGTATCTGGGGCCAACGTCCTGACTTTC
CASSSWVSGANVLTF
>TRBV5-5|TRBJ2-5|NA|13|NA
TGTCCCAGCAGCTTGGGGCTGGTGGGGACCCAGTACTTC
CPSSLGLVGTQYF
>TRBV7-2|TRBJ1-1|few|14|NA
TGTGCCAGCGTCGCGGGACACCAGAACACTGAAGCTTTCTTT
CASVAGHQNTEAFF
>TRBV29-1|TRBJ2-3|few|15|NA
TGCAGCGTTGTATCGACGTTTGGTAGCACAGATACGCAGTATTTT
CSVVSTFGSTDTQYF
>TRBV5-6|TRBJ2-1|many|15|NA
TGTGCCAGCTCCATGGGGCGCAGCTCCTACAATGAGCAGTTCTTC
CASSMGRSSYNEQFF
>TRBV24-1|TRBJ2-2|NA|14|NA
TGTGCCACCAGTGATAGACAGAACACCGGGGAGCTGTTTTTT
CATSDRQNTGELFF
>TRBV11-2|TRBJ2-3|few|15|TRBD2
TGTGCCAGCAGCTTCGGGCGGGGGGGCCGAAATACGCAGTATTTT
CASSFGRGGRNTQYF
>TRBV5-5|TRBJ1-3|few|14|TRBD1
TGTGCCAGCGGCGGACAGGGAACCGGAAACACCATATATTTT
CASGGQGTGNTIYF
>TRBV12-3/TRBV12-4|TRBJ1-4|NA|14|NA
TGTGCCAGCAGTTTGGGGTTGGGTAGTGAAAAACTGTTTTTT
CASSLGLGSEKLFF
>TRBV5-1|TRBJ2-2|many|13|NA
TGCGCCAGCAGCCTGACAGCGAACGGGGAGCTGTTTTTT
CASSLTANGELFF
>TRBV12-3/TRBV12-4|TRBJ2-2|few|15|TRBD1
TGTGCCAGCAGGGGGGACAGGTCGAACACCGGGGAGCTGTTTTTT
CASRGDRSNTGELFF
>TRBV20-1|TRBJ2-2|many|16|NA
TGCAGTGCTAGAGATCCTCGCGGGGCTCACACCGGGGAGCTGTTTTTT
CSARDPRGAHTGELFF
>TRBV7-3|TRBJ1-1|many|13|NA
TGTGCCAGCAGCAGAAATGTTGACACTGAAGCTTTCTTT
CASSRNVDTEAFF
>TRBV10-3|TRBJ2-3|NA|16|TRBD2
TGTGCCATCAGTGGCGGTTTGCTAGCGGGAGCCGATACGCAGTATTTT
CAISGGLLAGADTQYF
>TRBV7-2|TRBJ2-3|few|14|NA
TGTGCCAGCAGCTTCGGCGGGCCCACAGATACGCAGTATTTT
CASSFGGPTDTQYF
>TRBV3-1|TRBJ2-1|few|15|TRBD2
TGTGCCAGCAGCCCCAAGGGAGGGGCATTCAATGAGCAGTTCTTC
CASSPKGGAFNEQFF
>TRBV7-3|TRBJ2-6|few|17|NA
TGTGCCAGCAGCTTCGGGTCAGTCCGCTCTGGGGCCAACGTCCTGACTTTC
CASSFGSVRSGANVLTF
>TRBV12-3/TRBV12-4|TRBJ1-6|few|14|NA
TGTGCCAGCAGTTTGGACCAGGGTATGTCACCCCTCCACTTT
CASSLDQGMSPLHF
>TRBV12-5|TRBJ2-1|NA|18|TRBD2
TGTGCTAGTGGTTTGACTAGCGGGAGGGATATTGGCGTGGATGAGCAGTTCTTC
CASGLTSGRDIGVDEQFF
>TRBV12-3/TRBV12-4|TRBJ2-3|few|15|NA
TGTGCCAGCAGTTTAAAGGCTCCCTACACAGATACGCAGTATTTT
CASSLKAPYTDTQYF
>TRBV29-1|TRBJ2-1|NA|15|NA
TGCAGCGTTGCCAACGAGCGTGGGGTATACAATGAGCAGTTCTTC
CSVANERGVYNEQFF
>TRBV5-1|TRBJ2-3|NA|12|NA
TGCGCCAGCAGCCTCGCCGACGATACGCAGTATTTT
CASSLADDTQYF
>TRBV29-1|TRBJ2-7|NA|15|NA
TGCAGCGTTGAAGATAGTGATGAGGGAACCTACGAGCAGTACTTC
CSVEDSDEGTYEQYF
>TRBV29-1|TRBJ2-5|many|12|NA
TGCAGCGGGAAAGGACGGCGCCAGGCCCAGTACTTC
CSGKGRRQAQYF
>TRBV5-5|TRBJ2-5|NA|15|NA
TGTGCCAGCAGTAAACAACTGACAGACCAAGAGACCCAGTACTTC
CASSKQLTDQETQYF
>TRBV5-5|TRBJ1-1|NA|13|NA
TGTGCCAGCAGCTGGGTGACGAACACTGAAGCTTTCTTT
CASSWVTNTEAFF
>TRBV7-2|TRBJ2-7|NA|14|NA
TGTGCCAGCAGCTTAGCGGGGCCCTATCCCGAGCAGTACTTC
CASSLAGPYPEQYF
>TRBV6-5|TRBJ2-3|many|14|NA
TGTGCCAGCAGTTACACCGTCAGCACAGATACGCAGTATTTT
CASSYTVSTDTQYF
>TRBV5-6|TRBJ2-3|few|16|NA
TGTGCCAGCAGCTTGACGCAGGGGCAAGACACAGATACGCAGTATTTT
CASSLTQGQDTDTQYF
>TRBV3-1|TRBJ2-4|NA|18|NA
TGTGCCATCTGTTTAAGACAGCTCCAAACCCTTCGGTCAAACATTCAGTACTTC
CAICLRQLQTLRSNIQYF
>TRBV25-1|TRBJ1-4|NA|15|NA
TGTGCCAGCAGTGACGGACAGACGCCTCATGAAAAACTGTTTTTT
CASSDGQTPHEKLFF
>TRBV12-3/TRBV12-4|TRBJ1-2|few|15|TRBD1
TGTGCCAGCAGTTTCGAGGGGGCGAACAAGTACGGCTACACCTTC
CASSFEGANKYGYTF
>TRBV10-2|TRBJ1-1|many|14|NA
TGCGCCAGCAGTGAGTCCCGAGTGAACACTGAAGCTTTCTTT
CASSESRVNTEAFF
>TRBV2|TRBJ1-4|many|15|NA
TGTGCCAGCAGGGACTTGGGGGTGACGGATGAAAAACTGTTTTTT
CASRDLGVTDEKLFF
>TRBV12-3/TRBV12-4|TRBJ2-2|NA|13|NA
TGTGCCAGCAGGGTCCGAGCGGCCGGGGAGCTGTTTTTT
CASRVRAAGELFF
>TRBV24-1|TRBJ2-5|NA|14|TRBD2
TGTGCCACCAGTGATGGCGGAGCGGGGGAGACCCAGTACTTC
CATSDGGAGETQYF
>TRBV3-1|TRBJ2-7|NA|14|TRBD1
TGTGCCAGCGCTCGTGGGACAGGGGGCTACGAGCAGTACTTC
CASARGTGGYEQYF
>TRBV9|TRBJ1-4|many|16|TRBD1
TGTGCCAGCAGCGAAGACCTGACAGGGGGTTTAGAAAAACTGTTTTTT
CASSEDLTGGLEKLFF
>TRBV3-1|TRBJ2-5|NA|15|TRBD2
TGTGCCAGCACCAAGGCTAGCGGGGCGCAAGAGACCCAGTACTTC
CASTKASGAQETQYF
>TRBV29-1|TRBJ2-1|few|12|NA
TGCAGCGTTGTCGGGCAGAACAATGAGCAGTTCTTC
CSVVGQNNEQFF
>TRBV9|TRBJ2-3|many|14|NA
TGTGCCAGCAGCGGGAGACCCAATACAGATACGCAGTATTTT
CASSGRPNTDTQYF
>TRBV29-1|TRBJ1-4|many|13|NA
TGCAGCGTTGATCCCGGGGGACGGGAAAAACTGTTTTTT
CSVDPGGREKLFF
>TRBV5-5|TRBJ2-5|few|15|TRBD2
TGTGCCAGCAGCGGGGGACTAGCGTTTCAAGAGACCCAGTACTTC
CASSGGLAFQETQYF
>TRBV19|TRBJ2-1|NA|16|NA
TGTGCCAGTAGTATAGTAAGGGGGAGGAACGGCAATGAGCAGTTCTTC
CASSIVRGRNGNEQFF
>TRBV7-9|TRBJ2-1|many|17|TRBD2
TGTGCCAGCAGCTCCCCCAGGGAGGGGAGCTCCTACAATGAGCAGTTCTTC
CASSSPREGSSYNEQFF
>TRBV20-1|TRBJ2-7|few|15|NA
TGCAGTGCTAGAACCGCCCGGGCGGAGACCTACGAGCAGTACTTC
CSARTARAETYEQYF
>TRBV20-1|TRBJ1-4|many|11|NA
TGCAGCCCCCGCAATAATGAAAAACTGTTTTTT
CSPRNNEKLFF
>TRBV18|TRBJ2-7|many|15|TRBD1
TGTGCCAGCTCACCACAACAGGGGACGGTCTACGAGCAGTACTTC
CASSPQQGTVYEQYF
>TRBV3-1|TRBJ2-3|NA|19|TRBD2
TGTGCCAGCAGCCGAGTTCCCGGGACTAGCGGCGGCTGGACAGATACGCAGTATTTT
CASSRVPGTSGGWTDTQYF